The 13 T cell receptor beta chains in this list originate from one sample, sequenced in a study of cytomegalovirus exposure and HLA in healthy donors. PCR involved 60 Vbeta and 13 Jbeta primers. This table comes from immunoSEQ multiplex PCR, and its TCRdb copy is limited to in-frame clones, with some not included. The sample gives tens of thousands of clones, around 73% of which show up once; nearly 9% is in the top ten. The sample comprised PBMCs. These receptors were collected from a woman in her forties in good health and CMV-seropositive.

This chain uses TRBV7-9 with TRBJ2-1, with D maybe TRBD2 (6 bases). The CDR3 runs to 15 residues. Germline values: CDR1 SEHNR, CDR2 FQNEAQ (reference sequence). With 5 bases removed from V and 5 bases from J, the gap between germline ends came to 16 bases. DNA for the CDR3: TGTGCCAGCAGCGGACGTTATGGAGGGAACAATGAGCAGTTCTTC. Translating gives CASSGRYGGNNEQFF.

The chain joins TRBV7-9 to TRBJ2-7; 11 positions agree with TRBD1. J was trimmed by 3 bases and V by 4 bases; bases with no gene match: 5. CDR1 SEHNR and CDR2 FQNEAQ come from the germline V gene (reference sequence). The CDR3 consists of 15 residues. The CDR3 loop reads CASSSGDRGFYEQYF. The CDR3 nucleotides read TGTGCCAGCAGCTCGGGGGACAGGGGGTTCTACGAGCAGTACTTC. The complete variable domain, with remaining parts taken from reference TRBV7-9 and TRBJ2-7, reads DTGVSQNPRHKITKRGQNVTFRCDPISEHNRLYWYRQTLGQGPEFLTYFQNEAQLEKSRLLSDRFSAERPKGSFSTLEIQRTEQGDSAMYLCASSSGDRGFYEQYFGPGTRLTVT.

The chain joins TRBV5-4 to TRBJ2-7, with D perhaps TRBD1 (6 bases). The V end lost 0 bases, the J end lost 6 bases, and 10 bases lay between the germline ends. The V gene's germline CDR1 is SGHNT and CDR2 YYREEE (reference sequence). The CDR3 has 13 amino acids. CDR3 bases: TGTGCCAGCAGCTTGGCCAGGGGCGGCGAGCAGTACTTC. This gives the protein CASSLARGGEQYF.

This clone was observed a few times. The chain carries TRBV5-4 and TRBJ1-2, with TRBD1 matching 9 bases. Looked up from germline, CDR1 is SGHNT and CDR2 is YYREEE (reference sequence). CDR3 length: 13 amino acids. With V trimmed by 2 bases and J by 7 bases, 3 bases remained unmatched. The DNA of the CDR3 is TGTGCCAGCAGCTTACAGGGGGCGGGTGGCTACACCTTC. It is translated as CASSLQGAGGYTF.

The chain uses TRBV5-1 and TRBJ2-5, with 12 bases fitting TRBD2. V lost 4 bases and J lost 1; bases outside the gene matches: 5. The CDR3 sequence is 16 residues long. Germline lookup yields CDR1 SGHRS and CDR2 YFSETQ. For the CDR3, the DNA is TGCGCCAGCAGCCACACTAGCGGGGGGATCCAAGAGACCCAGTACTTC. Amino acid sequence: CASSHTSGGIQETQYF.

The rearrangement joins TRBV2 to TRBJ1-5, with 11 bases fitting TRBD1. Germline V lookup: CDR1 SNHLY, CDR2 FYNNEI. The CDR3 is 15 amino acids. The V gene end was trimmed by 5 bases and the J gene end by 6 bases; junction bases not matched to a gene: 6. The CDR3 DNA sequence: TGTGCCAGCAGTCAAGGACAGGGGGCAATTCAGCCCCAGCATTTT. Its protein product is CASSQGQGAIQPQHF.

The chain employs TRBV30 and TRBJ2-5; TRBD2 aligns across 7 bases. Unmatched junction bases numbered 4, after V lost 3 bases and J lost 0 bases. Germline assignment: CDR1 GTSNPN and CDR2 SVGIG (reference sequence). CDR3 length: 14 residues. The chain's CDR3 is CAWSGGTYQETQYF. CDR3 coding DNA: TGTGCCTGGAGCGGGGGGACGTACCAAGAGACCCAGTACTTC.

The genes are TRBV15 and TRBJ2-5; TRBD1 matches 11 bases. The J segment lost 14 bases and the V segment lost 0 bases, leaving 8 bases of the junction unmatched. CDR3 size: 14 residues. Germline CDR1 and CDR2: LNHNV and YYDKDF (reference sequence). The CDR3 nucleotides read TGTGCCACCAGCAGAGAGGGACAGGGGGAGAAATCATACTTC. It specifies CATSREGQGEKSYF.

CDR3 nucleotides: TGTGCCAGCAGTGACGGCGGTGGGAATTCACCCCTCCACTTT. As protein: CASSDGGGNSPLHF. J is TRBJ1-6 and V is TRBV2; unclear D gene. The CDR3 is made up of 14 amino acids. V shed 3 bases and J shed 7 bases, with 10 bases lying between them. CDR1 SNHLY and CDR2 FYNNEI come from the germline V gene.

This chain links TRBV28 with TRBJ2-1; D perhaps matches TRBD2 (7 bases). V lost 7 bases and J 6 bases, leaving 16 bases between the germline ends. This CDR3 has 14 amino acids. Germline V CDR1 and CDR2: MDHEN, SYDVKM. The CDR3 protein is CASTVRGGGNEQFF. CDR3 bases: TGTGCCAGCACTGTGAGAGGGGGGGGCAATGAGCAGTTCTTC.

Only a few counts were recorded for this clone. The chain carries TRBV7-2 and TRBJ2-4, with 10 bases identical to TRBD2. Trimming at V came to 4 bases and at J to 1 base, leaving 7 bases not matched to a gene. The length of the CDR3 is 17 residues. The germline V gene encodes CDR1 SGHTA and CDR2 FQGNSA. CDR3 sequence: CASSSKSGGAAKNIQYF. The DNA for the CDR3 is TGTGCCAGCAGCTCGAAAAGCGGGGGGGCCGCCAAAAACATTCAGTACTTC.

This rearrangement joins TRBV4-2 to TRBJ2-4; 10 bases align to TRBD2. Germline values: CDR1 LGHNA, CDR2 YNFKEQ. This CDR3 region has 15 residues. Unmatched junction bases numbered 5, after V lost 2 bases and J lost 7 bases. CDR3 sequence: CASSQTSGGDNIQYF. Written as DNA, the CDR3 is TGTGCCAGCAGCCAAACGAGCGGGGGGGATAACATTCAGTACTTC.

The rearrangement links TRBV7-2 to TRBJ2-5; 7 bases are a match to TRBD1. V lost 7 bases and J lost 3; bases outside the gene matches: 14. This CDR3 contains 16 residues. Per germline, CDR1 SGHTA and CDR2 FQGNSA. Written as DNA, the CDR3 is TGTGCCAGCATCAGGGGGTTGGGGGAGAACAAAGAGACCCAGTACTTC. As protein: CASIRGLGENKETQYF.